This T cell receptor (beta chain) is from a study of T cell responses to AZD1222 COVID-19 vaccine. Study-level results: The donor cohort was predominantly white British with a female majority, and clonal diversity may have been underestimated.

This table comes from immunoSEQ multiplex PCR, and its TCRdb copy is limited to in-frame clones, with some not included. The sample comprises roughly 120,000 clones, more than 80% of which are singletons, and 4.2% rests with the top ten. CDR1 and CDR2 from the germline V gene are SEHNR and FQNEAQ (reference sequence). The V and J ends lost 4 bases and 3 bases respectively, with 16 bases between them. This CDR3 has 15 amino acids. In the case of this clone: Its antigen is unknown.

This TCR was sampled from an adult in good health. This sequence joins TRBV7-9 and TRBJ2-7; no clear D. The input for sequencing was peripheral blood, taken on day 0 of AZD1222 vaccination. The CDR3 DNA sequence: TGTGCCAGCAGCTCTCTACACAATGCGATCTACGAGCAGTACTTC. Translating gives CASSSLHNAIYEQYF.